Sequencing of this TCR beta chain was carried out in a study of T cell clusters in autoimmune cytopenias. Study observations and caveats: TRB repertoire shifts in secondary cytopenia and chronic lymphocytic leukemia mostly reflected lymphoma, not autoimmunity.

The CDR3 totals 17 residues. Germline V gene data show CDR1 as MNHEY and CDR2 as SVGAGI. TRB was amplified by touch-down multiplex PCR, primer pools A and B combined. TCRdb re-called the multiplex PCR reads; one entry per CDR3 protein, DNA not given. The data show more than 12,000 distinct CDR3 sequences, and the top ten clones hold about 3.7%. Tens of thousands of genome equivalents of blood DNA were amplified for TRB. About this clonotype: Its cognate antigen is unknown.

These same records also appear under a second study, on T cell repertoires in aging, cancer and after chemotherapy. According to that study: In cancer patients, declining TCR diversity with age involved lost richness and lost evenness.

This receptor was identified in a human donor in good health. The V gene is TRBV6-5, the J gene TRBJ2-3. The sample taken for sequencing was peripheral blood. The CDR3 region is CASSYSGLAGGTDTQYF.